Listed below are T cell receptor beta chains from one sample, sequenced in a study of circulating and synovial CD4+ cells in juvenile arthritis. The protocol was immunoSEQ multiplex PCR, while the TCRdb copy is restricted to in-frame clones and leaves out a portion. In the table there are roughly 33,000 clones, 90% to 95% of which are singletons. Sample: CD4+ T cells from blood. These receptors were taken from a human donor with juvenile idiopathic arthritis. CDR3s include the opening cysteine and the closing phenylalanine or tryptophan. A D gene is named only where the DNA matches it firmly. Some rows mark clone size as missing; the rest say once, few, many or name a class of expanded clone.

J gene,V gene,clone size,D gene,CDR3 DNA,CDR3 protein
TRBJ1-5,TRBV19,.,.,TGTGCCAGTAATCGCCGCGGGGGGGACACCCAGCAGCCCCAGCATTTT,CASNRRGGDTQQPQHF
TRBJ1-1,TRBV29-1,once,.,TGCAGCGTTGAAGACGCGAAAATGAACACTGAAGCTTTCTTT,CSVEDAKMNTEAFF
TRBJ2-5,TRBV5-6,.,.,TGTGCCAGCAGCTTTCGGGAGACCCAGTACTTC,CASSFRETQYF
TRBJ2-5,TRBV7-2,.,TRBD2,TGTGCCAGCAGCTTAAGACCCCTAGCGGGAGGGCCAACGGAGACCCAGTACTTC,CASSLRPLAGGPTETQYF
TRBJ2-5,TRBV6-1,.,TRBD1,TGTGCCAGCGGAGAGGACAGGGTCAGAGAGACCCAGTACTTC,CASGEDRVRETQYF
TRBJ2-3,TRBV4-3,.,.,TGCGCCAGCAGCCCTGGGACTTTCACAGATACGCAGTATTTT,CASSPGTFTDTQYF
TRBJ2-2,TRBV11-3,.,.,TGTGCCAGCAGCCGCGCAGGGGCTCCGAACACCGGGGAGCTGTTTTTT,CASSRAGAPNTGELFF
TRBJ2-3,TRBV30,.,.,TGTGCCACGAGGCGGGGAACCACAGATACGCAGTATTTT,CATRRGTTDTQYF
TRBJ2-5,TRBV5-1,.,TRBD1,TGCGCCAGCAGCTTCTCCACCGGGGACAGGCGGTTCCGGGAGACCCAGTACTTC,CASSFSTGDRRFRETQYF
TRBJ1-5,TRBV28,.,.,TGTGCCAGCGCTATACAGGGTAGCAATCAGCCCCAGCATTTT,CASAIQGSNQPQHF
TRBJ1-6,TRBV6-4,.,.,TGTGCCAGCAGACGGGACTTTAATTCACCCCTCCACTTT,CASRRDFNSPLHF
TRBJ2-5,TRBV7-9,.,TRBD2,TGTGCCAGCAGCTTAATCGCGGGAGTTACAGAGACCCAGTACTTC,CASSLIAGVTETQYF
TRBJ1-2,TRBV6-5,.,.,TGTGCCAGCAGTTTATCGAGGGGGTACTATGGCTACACCTTC,CASSLSRGYYGYTF
TRBJ2-7,TRBV5-6,.,.,TGTGCCAGCAGCAGCCTCAATGGGGCAGCCCACTACTACGAGCAGTACTTC,CASSSLNGAAHYYEQYF
TRBJ2-5,TRBV14,.,.,TGTGCCAGCAGCCTGACACTAGCAGGCTCAGAGACCCAGTACTTC,CASSLTLAGSETQYF
TRBJ1-6,TRBV19,.,.,TGTGCCAGTAGTGCTAGACGGGGGAATCCACCCCTCCACTTT,CASSARRGNPPLHF
TRBJ2-5,TRBV18,.,.,TGTGCCAGCTCACGGGAGAGGGAGACCCAGTACTTC,CASSRERETQYF
TRBJ2-1,TRBV15,once,.,TGTGCCACCAGCAGAGAACCCCAGAACAATGAGCAGTTCTTC,CATSREPQNNEQFF
TRBJ1-4,TRBV7-2,.,.,TGTGCCAGCAGCGCAGGGGAAGTGACTAATGAAAAACTGTTTTTT,CASSAGEVTNEKLFF
TRBJ1-5,TRBV19,.,TRBD1,TGTGCCAGCACTTCAGGGGGCTTTCAGCCCCAGCATTTT,CASTSGGFQPQHF
TRBJ2-2,TRBV19,.,TRBD1,TGTGCCAGTAGTAAAACACAGGGGCCCACAAACACCGGGGAGCTGTTTTTT,CASSKTQGPTNTGELFF
TRBJ2-1,TRBV9,.,.,TGTGCCAGCAGCGTTGGCAGGGGCGACTACAATGAGCAGTTCTTC,CASSVGRGDYNEQFF
TRBJ1-2,TRBV6-5,once,TRBD1,TGTGCCAGCAGAAACGGACAGGGCAACTATGGCTACACCTTC,CASRNGQGNYGYTF
TRBJ2-5,TRBV18,.,.,TGTGCCAGCTCACCATCGGGGGAGACCCAGTACTTC,CASSPSGETQYF
TRBJ1-2,TRBV29-1,.,TRBD1,TGCAGCGTAGTAACAGGGGTGGGCTATGGCTACACCTTC,CSVVTGVGYGYTF
TRBJ2-1,TRBV7-2,.,TRBD1,TGTGCCAGCAGCTTATCAGGACAGGGGGACCCTCGTAAGTTCTTC,CASSLSGQGDPRKFF
TRBJ2-6,TRBV5-6,.,.,TGTGCCAGCAGCTTGGTAGGTTTAAAGGGGGAAGCTGGGGCCAACGTCCTGACTTTC,CASSLVGLKGEAGANVLTF
TRBJ2-2,TRBV7-2,.,TRBD2,TGTGCCAGCAGCTTTAAGCGGGAGCAAGGGGAGCTGTTTTTT,CASSFKREQGELFF
TRBJ2-1,TRBV18,once,.,TGTGCCAGCTCACCAATCGCTATTGAGCAGTTCTTC,CASSPIAIEQFF
TRBJ1-1,TRBV18,.,.,TGTGCCAGCTCACACGGGGGTACTGAAGCTTTCTTT,CASSHGGTEAFF
TRBJ1-5,TRBV6-4,.,TRBD1,TGTGCCACCGAGGGACAGGGGTGTCAGCCCCAGCATTTT,CATEGQGCQPQHF
TRBJ1-1,TRBV19,.,TRBD1,TGTGCCAGTAGTGGACAGGGCACTGAAGCTTTCTTT,CASSGQGTEAFF
TRBJ2-3,TRBV4-3,.,.,TGCGCCAGCAGCCAAGACGGTAGCGACACAGATACGCAGTATTTT,CASSQDGSDTDTQYF
TRBJ2-5,TRBV20-1,.,TRBD1,TGCAGTGCCACCGTCCGGGACAGGATGTACTTC,CSATVRDRMYF
TRBJ1-1,TRBV6-1,.,.,TGTGCCAGTCCCGGAGGGATGAGGTACACTGAAGCTTTCTTT,CASPGGMRYTEAFF
TRBJ2-7,TRBV7-3,.,.,TGTGCCAGCAGCTTAACGGAGGGTTCCCACGAGCAGTACTTC,CASSLTEGSHEQYF
TRBJ1-3,TRBV28,.,TRBD1,TGTGCCAGCAGCGAATGGACAGGGCTGGGAAACACCATATATTTT,CASSEWTGLGNTIYF
TRBJ2-7,TRBV18,.,TRBD2,TGTGCCAGCTCACCAGGGCTAGCGGGCCACGAGCAGTACTTC,CASSPGLAGHEQYF
TRBJ1-1,TRBV5-4,.,TRBD1,TGTGCCAGCAGCCAAACGATAACCGGGACAGGAAGGAACACTGAAGCTTTCTTT,CASSQTITGTGRNTEAFF
TRBJ1-5,TRBV27,.,.,TGTGCCAGCAGTCCCACGCCGGGACACCTTTTGAGCAATCAGCCCCAGCATTTT,CASSPTPGHLLSNQPQHF
TRBJ1-1,TRBV7-2,.,.,TGTGCCAGCAGCTTAGACAAGGGGCGGGGGACTGAAGCTTTCTTT,CASSLDKGRGTEAFF
TRBJ1-5,TRBV28,.,.,TGTGCCAGCAGTTTAAGCTATCAGCCCCAGCATTTT,CASSLSYQPQHF
TRBJ2-7,TRBV7-6,.,TRBD1,TGTGCCAGCAGCGAGGACAGGGGCCCCTACGAGCAGTACTTC,CASSEDRGPYEQYF
TRBJ1-2,TRBV7-8,.,.,TGTGCCAGCAGCTTCGGTTCTTTCTATGGCTACACCTTC,CASSFGSFYGYTF